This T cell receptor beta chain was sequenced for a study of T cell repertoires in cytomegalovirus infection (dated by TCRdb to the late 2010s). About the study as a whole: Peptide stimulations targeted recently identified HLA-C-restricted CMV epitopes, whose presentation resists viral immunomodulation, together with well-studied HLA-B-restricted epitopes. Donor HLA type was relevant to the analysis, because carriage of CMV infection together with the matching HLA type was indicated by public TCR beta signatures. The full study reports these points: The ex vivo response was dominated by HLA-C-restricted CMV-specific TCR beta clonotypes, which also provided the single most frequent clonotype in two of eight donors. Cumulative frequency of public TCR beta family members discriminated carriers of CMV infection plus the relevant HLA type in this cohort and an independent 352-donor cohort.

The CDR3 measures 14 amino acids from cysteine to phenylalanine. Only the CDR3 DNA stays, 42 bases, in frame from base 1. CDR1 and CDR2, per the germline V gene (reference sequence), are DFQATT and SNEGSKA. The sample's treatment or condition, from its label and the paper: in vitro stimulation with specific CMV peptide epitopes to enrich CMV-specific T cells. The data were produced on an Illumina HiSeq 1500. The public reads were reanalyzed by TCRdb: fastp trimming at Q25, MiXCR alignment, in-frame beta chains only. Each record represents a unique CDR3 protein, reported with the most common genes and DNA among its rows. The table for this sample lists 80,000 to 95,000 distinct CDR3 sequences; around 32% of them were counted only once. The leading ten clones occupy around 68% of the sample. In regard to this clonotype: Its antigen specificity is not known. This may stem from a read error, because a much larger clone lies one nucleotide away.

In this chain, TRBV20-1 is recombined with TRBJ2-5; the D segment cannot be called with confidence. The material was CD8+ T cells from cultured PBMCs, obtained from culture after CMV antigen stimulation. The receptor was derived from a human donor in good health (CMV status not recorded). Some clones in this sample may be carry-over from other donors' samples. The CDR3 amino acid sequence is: CCARVWPSLETQYF. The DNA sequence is TGCTGTGCTAGAGTGTGGCCGTCGTTAGAGACCCAGTACTTC.